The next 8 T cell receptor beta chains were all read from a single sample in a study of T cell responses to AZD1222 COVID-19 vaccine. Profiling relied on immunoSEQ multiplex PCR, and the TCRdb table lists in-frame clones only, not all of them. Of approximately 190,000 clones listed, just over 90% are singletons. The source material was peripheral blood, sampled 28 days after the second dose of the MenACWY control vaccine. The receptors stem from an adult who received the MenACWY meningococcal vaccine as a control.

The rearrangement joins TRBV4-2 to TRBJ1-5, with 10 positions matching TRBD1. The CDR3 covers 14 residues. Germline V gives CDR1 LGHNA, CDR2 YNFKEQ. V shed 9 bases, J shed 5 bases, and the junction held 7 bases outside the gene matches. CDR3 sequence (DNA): TGTGCCAGTTCCGGGACAGGGGATGATCAGCCCCAGCATTTT. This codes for CASSGTGDDQPQHF.

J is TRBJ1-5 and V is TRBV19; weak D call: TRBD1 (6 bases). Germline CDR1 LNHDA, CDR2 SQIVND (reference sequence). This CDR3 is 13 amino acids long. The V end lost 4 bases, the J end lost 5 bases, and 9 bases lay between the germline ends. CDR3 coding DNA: TGTGCCAGTAGTAGGGGGGCGGATCAGCCCCAGCATTTT. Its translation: CASSRGADQPQHF.

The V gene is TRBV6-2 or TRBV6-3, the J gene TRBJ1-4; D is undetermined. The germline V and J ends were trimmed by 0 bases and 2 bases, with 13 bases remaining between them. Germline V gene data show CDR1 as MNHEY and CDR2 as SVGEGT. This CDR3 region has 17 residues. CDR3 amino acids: CASSYSSVRATNEKLFF. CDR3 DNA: TGTGCCAGCAGTTACTCCTCTGTCCGGGCGACTAATGAAAAACTGTTTTTT.

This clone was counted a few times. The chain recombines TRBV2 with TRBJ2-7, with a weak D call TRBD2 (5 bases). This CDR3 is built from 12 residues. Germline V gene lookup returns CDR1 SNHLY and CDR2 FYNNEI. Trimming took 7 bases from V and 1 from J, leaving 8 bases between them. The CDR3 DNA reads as TGTGCCAGCACCGGGATTTCCTACGAGCAGTACTTC. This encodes CASTGISYEQYF.

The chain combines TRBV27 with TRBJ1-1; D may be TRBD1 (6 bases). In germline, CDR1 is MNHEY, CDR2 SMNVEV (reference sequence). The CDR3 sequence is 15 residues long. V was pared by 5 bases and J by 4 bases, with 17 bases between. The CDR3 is CASSGVQGSGTEAFF. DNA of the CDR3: TGTGCCAGCAGTGGGGTTCAGGGGTCGGGCACTGAAGCTTTCTTT.

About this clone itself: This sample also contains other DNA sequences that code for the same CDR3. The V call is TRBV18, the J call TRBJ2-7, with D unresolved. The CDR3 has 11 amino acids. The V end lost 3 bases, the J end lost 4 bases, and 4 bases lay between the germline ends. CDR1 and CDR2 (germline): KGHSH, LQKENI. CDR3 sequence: CASSPGYEQYF. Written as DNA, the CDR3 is TGTGCCAGCTCACCTGGGTACGAGCAGTACTTC.

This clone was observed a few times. This CDR3 reads CASSPPRLAQTGELFF. CDR3 DNA: TGTGCCAGCAGCCCTCCGAGACTAGCGCAGACCGGGGAGCTGTTTTTT. J is TRBJ2-2 and V is TRBV3-1 (or the pseudogene TRBV3-2), with 8 positions matching TRBD2. V lost 4 bases to trimming and J lost 5 bases; unmatched junction nucleotides: 9. Germline V gene lookup returns CDR1 LGHDT and CDR2 YNNKEL (reference sequence). The CDR3 runs 16 residues.

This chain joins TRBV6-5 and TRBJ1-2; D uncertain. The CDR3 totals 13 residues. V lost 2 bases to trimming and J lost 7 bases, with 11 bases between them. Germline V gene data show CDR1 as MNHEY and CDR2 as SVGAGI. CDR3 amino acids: CASSYGPYIGYTF. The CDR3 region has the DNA TGTGCCAGCAGTTACGGGCCGTATATTGGCTACACCTTC.